A selection of T cell receptor beta chains follows, all from one sample in a study of radiation and T cells in renal cell carcinoma. The repertoire was sequenced with immunoSEQ multiplex PCR; TCRdb's copy has only in-frame clones and lacks some. Of about 15,000 clones listed, approximately 60% are singletons. The input for sequencing was tumor tissue, taken from a patient whose treatment was nephrectomy without radiotherapy. The source is a man aged 55-75 years with renal cell carcinoma. Both conserved end residues are part of each CDR3. A D gene is named only where the DNA matches it firmly. Expanded clones get a size class; other rows say once, few or many, or leave the size out.

TRBD2	few	TRBV30	TRBJ2-7	TGTGCCTGGAGTGGGGGGACTAGCGTCTCCTACGAGCAGTACTTC	CAWSGGTSVSYEQYF
NA	NA	TRBV28	TRBJ2-7	TGTGCCAGCAGTACCCCTGCGCTTTCCTACGAGCAGTACTTC	CASSTPALSYEQYF
TRBD1	NA	TRBV7-6	TRBJ2-3	TGTGCCAGCAGCTCCCCGGGACAGGGGGCAGGAGATACGCAGTATTTT	CASSSPGQGAGDTQYF
TRBD1	NA	TRBV7-7	TRBJ2-7	TGTGCCAGCAGCTACCGACAGGGTGACTACGAGCAGTACTTC	CASSYRQGDYEQYF
NA	once	TRBV28	TRBJ1-4	TGTGCCAGCAGGCGAAGGGAAAAACTGTTTTTT	CASRRREKLFF
NA	NA	TRBV28	TRBJ1-3	TGTGCCAGCAGCCCAGGAGGAAACACCATATATTTT	CASSPGGNTIYF
NA	once	TRBV5-6	TRBJ2-7	TGTGCCAGCAGCTTGGACAGACTCAGCGAAGGGTGGGAGCAGTACTTC	CASSLDRLSEGWEQYF
NA	NA	TRBV5-1	TRBJ2-5	TGCGCCAGCAGCTCCGGGACCCGGGGGACCAGCCAAGAGACCCAGTACTTC	CASSSGTRGTSQETQYF
NA	NA	TRBV5-1	TRBJ1-4	TGCGCCAGCAGCTTGGAAGGGCAATCAGAAAAACTGTTTTTT	CASSLEGQSEKLFF
TRBD1	NA	TRBV4-3	TRBJ2-1	TGCGCCAGCAGCCAAGATACAGGGGGCCCGTCCTACAATGAGCAGTTCTTC	CASSQDTGGPSYNEQFF
NA	NA	TRBV28	TRBJ1-2	TGTGCTAGCAGCAGCGGGCGGACTAGAGGCTACACCTTC	CASSSGRTRGYTF
TRBD2	NA	TRBV28	TRBJ2-7	TGTGCCAGCAGTGTAGCGGGGGTGGCCTACGAGCAGTACTTC	CASSVAGVAYEQYF
NA	NA	TRBV5-1	TRBJ2-3	TGCGCCAGCAGCTTGGCCCCGGGAACCGATACGCAGTATTTT	CASSLAPGTDTQYF
NA	NA	TRBV30	TRBJ2-7	TGTGCCTGGAGTTGGGGGGGGCCCCCCTACGAGCAGTACTTC	CAWSWGGPPYEQYF
TRBD2	NA	TRBV30	TRBJ2-1	TGTGCCTGGAGGGGTCTAGCGGGGGGTTACAATGAGCAGTTCTTC	CAWRGLAGGYNEQFF
NA	NA	TRBV27	TRBJ1-5	TGTGCCAGCCGGTCGGGGGGCTCGGCTCAGCCCCAGCATTTT	CASRSGGSAQPQHF
TRBD1	NA	TRBV18	TRBJ2-7	TGTGCCAGCTCACCCAGGGGGATCCAGGGGCTCACCAACGAGCAGTACTTC	CASSPRGIQGLTNEQYF
NA	once	TRBV20-1	TRBJ2-5	TGCAGTGCATGGACTAAAGAGACCCAGTACTTC	CSAWTKETQYF
NA	NA	TRBV19	TRBJ2-2	TGTGCCACTTTGGAGGAGGGGACCGGGGAGCTGTTTTTT	CATLEEGTGELFF
NA	few	TRBV7-9	TRBJ2-3	TGTGCCAGCAGACGACGCCTGCGCGGGGATAGCACAGATACGCAGTATTTT	CASRRRLRGDSTDTQYF
NA	NA	TRBV27	TRBJ2-5	TGTGCCAGCGGGCTACACCAAGAGACCCAGTACTTC	CASGLHQETQYF
NA	few	TRBV28	TRBJ1-1	TGTGCCAGCAGTTTGGCAGGGCCTAGCACTGAAGCTTTCTTT	CASSLAGPSTEAFF
NA	NA	TRBV7-2	TRBJ2-5	TGTGCCAGCAGCCACCTGGCAGGGGGGGAGACCCAGTACTTC	CASSHLAGGETQYF
NA	NA	TRBV2	TRBJ1-1	TGTGCCAGCAGTGAAAGTTACAGGGCCACTGAAGCTTTCTTT	CASSESYRATEAFF
NA	NA	TRBV15	TRBJ1-5	TGTGCCACCAGCAGAGAAGGGAGCAATCAGCCCCAGCATTTT	CATSREGSNQPQHF
NA	NA	TRBV18	TRBJ1-1	TGTGCCAGCTCACCAGCGGAGGTGGGTACTGAAGCTTTCTTT	CASSPAEVGTEAFF
NA	few	TRBV7-2	TRBJ2-1	TGTGCCAGCAGCTTAAGTCGAGGAAATGAGCAGTTCTTC	CASSLSRGNEQFF
TRBD1	few	TRBV2	TRBJ1-5	TGTGCCAGCAGTCTTGGGACAGGAGGGCCCCAGCATTTT	CASSLGTGGPQHF
NA	NA	TRBV25-1	TRBJ1-2	TGTGCCAGCAGTGACCCCGGGGGGATGAACTATGGCTACACCTTC	CASSDPGGMNYGYTF
NA	NA	TRBV2	TRBJ1-2	TGTGCCAGCAGTGATAGCGAGGATGGGGTCTATGGCTACACCTTC	CASSDSEDGVYGYTF
NA	NA	TRBV9	TRBJ2-2	TGTGCCAGCAGCGTTAAAGCAGACCCGACGAACACCGGGGAGCTGTTTTTT	CASSVKADPTNTGELFF
NA	NA	TRBV2	TRBJ1-5	TGTGCCACAAAGTCGGTGGGCAATCAGCCCCAGCATTTT	CATKSVGNQPQHF
NA	few	TRBV5-6	TRBJ2-5	TGTGCCAGCAGCTTGAACAGGGTCCAAGAGACCCAGTACTTC	CASSLNRVQETQYF
TRBD2	NA	TRBV19	TRBJ2-1	TGTGCCGCGGGGCTAGCGGGAGGGGGAGCGCGCAATGAGCAGTTCTTC	CAAGLAGGGARNEQFF
NA	few	TRBV5-4	TRBJ1-2	TGCGCCAGCAGCCATGACGACCCAGGGTTAAACTATGGCTACACCTTC	CASSHDDPGLNYGYTF
TRBD2	NA	TRBV5-1	TRBJ2-1	TGCGCCAACACCGGGACTAGCGGTTACAATGAGCAGTTCTTC	CANTGTSGYNEQFF
TRBD2	NA	TRBV4-2	TRBJ2-1	TGTGCCAGCAGCCATTCCGGGACTAGCTCTCTCAATGAGCAGTTCTTC	CASSHSGTSSLNEQFF
NA	NA	TRBV5-1	TRBJ2-1	TGCGCCAGTACAGGGAGCTCCTACAATGAGCAGTTCTTC	CASTGSSYNEQFF
TRBD2	few	TRBV4-1	TRBJ2-1	TGCGCCAGCAGCCACCAACTAGCGGGGGGCCGACAGAGCTCCTACAATGAGCAGTTCTTC	CASSHQLAGGRQSSYNEQFF
TRBD2	NA	TRBV9	TRBJ2-7	TGTGCCAGCAGCGTAGGAGGAGCGGGGGGGCTTGGCGAGCAGTACTTC	CASSVGGAGGLGEQYF
TRBD1	NA	TRBV27	TRBJ1-5	TGTGCCAGCAGTTTAACCGGGACAGGGGAACAGCCCCAGCATTTT	CASSLTGTGEQPQHF
NA	once	TRBV19	TRBJ2-7	TGTGCCAGTAGTATGGACAGCCGCTCCCACGAGCAGTACTTC	CASSMDSRSHEQYF
TRBD2	NA	TRBV5-4	TRBJ2-7	TGTGCCAGCAGCCCAAGGACTAGCGGGAGGGGGGAGCAGTACTTC	CASSPRTSGRGEQYF
NA	NA	TRBV5-4	TRBJ2-5	TGTGCCAGCAACCCGGGTGGCACACAAGAGACCCAGTACTTC	CASNPGGTQETQYF
NA	NA	TRBV10-3	TRBJ2-1	TGTGCCATCAGTGAGGTAGGATACAATGAGCAGTTCTTC	CAISEVGYNEQFF
TRBD1	NA	TRBV5-1	TRBJ2-7	TGCGCCAGCAGCTTGGAATGGACAGGGGGTAACGAGCAGTACTTC	CASSLEWTGGNEQYF
TRBD1	NA	TRBV7-2	TRBJ2-7	TGTGCCAGCAGCTACACAGGGGGAATGGGCGAGCAGTACTTC	CASSYTGGMGEQYF
NA	NA	TRBV5-4	TRBJ2-1	TGTGCCAGCAGCTCCGCCGGGGGACAGAGGCAATCATACAATGAGCAGTTCTTC	CASSSAGGQRQSYNEQFF
NA	NA	TRBV2	TRBJ1-5	TGTGCCAGCAGTACGGTTGGCAGTCAGCCCCAGCATTTT	CASSTVGSQPQHF
TRBD1	NA	TRBV27	TRBJ2-7	TGTGCCAGAGGAAGCAGGGACAGGGGGGGGAGCTCCTACGAGCAGTACTTC	CARGSRDRGGSSYEQYF
TRBD2	NA	TRBV15	TRBJ2-1	TGTGCCACCAGCAGAAGGACTAGTCCGGAGCAGTTCTTC	CATSRRTSPEQFF
TRBD1	NA	TRBV7-8	TRBJ1-5	TGTGCCAGCAGCGCCGGACAGGGGGCAGGTCAGCCCCAGCATTTT	CASSAGQGAGQPQHF
TRBD2	NA	TRBV18	TRBJ2-5	TGTGCCAGCTCAACGAGGACTAGCGGGGAGGAGACCCAGTACTTC	CASSTRTSGEETQYF
TRBD1	NA	TRBV4-3	TRBJ2-1	TGCGCCAGCAGCCAAAGGTTCGGACAGGGCGTCCTGCATGAGCAGTTCTTC	CASSQRFGQGVLHEQFF
NA	NA	TRBV5-1	TRBJ2-3	TGCGCCAGCAGCCAAGGCTCCATTGTGACAGATACGCAGTATTTT	CASSQGSIVTDTQYF
NA	NA	TRBV7-9	TRBJ2-1	TGTGCCAGCAGCTTAGCGGGGACGACTAGTAACAATGAGCAGTTCTTC	CASSLAGTTSNNEQFF
NA	NA	TRBV7-2	TRBJ1-5	TGTGCCAGCAGCTTAGGGGGGGCTCAGCCCCAGCATTTT	CASSLGGAQPQHF
TRBD2	NA	TRBV5-6	TRBJ2-1	TGTGCCAGCATCCATGGTCCAGCGGGAGCCAATGAGCAGTTCTTC	CASIHGPAGANEQFF
NA	NA	TRBV2	TRBJ2-3	TGTGCCAGCAGTGTAGACGGCGGTAGAGGCACAGATACGCAGTATTTT	CASSVDGGRGTDTQYF